This TCR beta chain was retrieved from a study of cytomegalovirus exposure and HLA in healthy donors. Those who donated were healthy bone marrow donors. PCR was performed using 60 Vbeta and 13 Jbeta primers. Profiled with immunoSEQ multiplex PCR; TCRdb holds only in-frame clones, not every one. This table has 150,000 to 200,000 clones, roughly 72% appearing once. This sequence was found in a woman aged 30 to 39 in good health and CMV-seropositive. The sample comprised PBMCs.

The CDR3 loop is CASSTPGQRNTEAFF. CDR3 DNA: TGTGCCAGCAGCACTCCGGGACAGCGGAACACTGAAGCTTTCTTT. The chain links TRBV21-1 to TRBJ1-1; TRBD1, the table's D call, was not compared with the DNA. TRBV21-1 is reported as a pseudogene. The CDR3 has 15 residues.